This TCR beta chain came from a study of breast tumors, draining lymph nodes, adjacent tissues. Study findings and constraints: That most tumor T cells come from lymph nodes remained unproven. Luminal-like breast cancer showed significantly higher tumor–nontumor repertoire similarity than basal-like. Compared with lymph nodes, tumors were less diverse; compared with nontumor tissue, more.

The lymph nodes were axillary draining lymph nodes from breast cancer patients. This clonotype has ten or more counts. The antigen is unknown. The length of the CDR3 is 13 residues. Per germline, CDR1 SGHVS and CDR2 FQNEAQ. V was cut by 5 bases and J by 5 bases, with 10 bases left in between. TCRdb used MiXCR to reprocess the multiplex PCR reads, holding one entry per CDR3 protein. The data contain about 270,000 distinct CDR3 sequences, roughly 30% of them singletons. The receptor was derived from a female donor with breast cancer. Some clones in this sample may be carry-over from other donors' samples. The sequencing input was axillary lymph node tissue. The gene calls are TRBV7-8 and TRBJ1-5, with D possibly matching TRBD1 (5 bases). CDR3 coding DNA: TGTGCCAGCAGCCTGGGGGGGGATCAGCCCCAGCATTTT. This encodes CASSLGGDQPQHF.